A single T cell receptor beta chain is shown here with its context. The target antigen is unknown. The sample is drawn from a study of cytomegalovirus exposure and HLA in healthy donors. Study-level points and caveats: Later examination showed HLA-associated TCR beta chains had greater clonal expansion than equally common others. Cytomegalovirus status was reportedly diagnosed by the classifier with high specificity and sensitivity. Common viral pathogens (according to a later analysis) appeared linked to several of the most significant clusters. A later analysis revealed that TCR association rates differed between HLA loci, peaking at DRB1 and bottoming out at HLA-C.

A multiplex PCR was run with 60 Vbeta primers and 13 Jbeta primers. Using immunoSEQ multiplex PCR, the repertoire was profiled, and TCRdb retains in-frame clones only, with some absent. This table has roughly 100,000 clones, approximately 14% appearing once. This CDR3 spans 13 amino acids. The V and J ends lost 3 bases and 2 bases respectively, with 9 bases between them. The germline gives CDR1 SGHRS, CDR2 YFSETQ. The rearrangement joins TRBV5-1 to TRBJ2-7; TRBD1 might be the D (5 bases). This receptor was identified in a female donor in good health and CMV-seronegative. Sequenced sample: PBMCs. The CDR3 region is CASSSGLTYEQYF. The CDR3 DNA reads TGCGCCAGCAGCTCAGGGCTAACCTACGAGCAGTACTTC.